Listed below are T cell receptor beta chains from one sample, sequenced in a study of OX40 agonist ivuxolimab in advanced cancers. Profiling relied on immunoSEQ multiplex PCR, and the TCRdb table lists in-frame clones only, not all of them. The sample includes 45,000 to 50,000 clones, less than 90% seen only once; the top ten take approximately 52%. This specimen consisted of CD4+ or CD8+ T cells sorted from blood, obtained in a trial of the OX40 agonist ivuxolimab. The receptors here all came from an adult with an advanced solid tumor such as melanoma, head and neck, liver or kidney cancer. The CDR3 runs from the conserved cysteine through the conserved F or W. D genes are given only for firm matches. Clone size is stated in some rows and not others, as once, few, many or a class when expanded.

CDR3 protein	CDR3 DNA	V gene	J gene	clone size	D gene
CASSYSSGYNEQYF	TGTGCCAGCAGTTACTCGAGTGGGTACAACGAGCAGTACTTC	TRBV6-6	TRBJ2-7	.	.
CASSLTGTPPQDTQYF	TGTGCCAGCAGCTTAACGGGGACTCCTCCACAAGATACGCAGTATTTT	TRBV7-3	TRBJ2-3	.	.
CASGRTSGHQETQYF	TGTGCTAGTGGACGGACTAGCGGGCACCAAGAGACCCAGTACTTC	TRBV12-5	TRBJ2-5	.	TRBD2
CASSLAARGGSGELFF	TGTGCCAGCAGCTTAGCTGCTCGGGGGGGCTCCGGGGAGCTGTTTTTT	TRBV7-9	TRBJ2-2	.	TRBD2
CASSLDVTSGGAEQFF	TGCGCCAGCAGCTTGGATGTGACTAGCGGGGGGGCTGAGCAGTTCTTC	TRBV4-3	TRBJ2-1	.	TRBD2
CASSVRQGQETQYF	TGTGCCAGCAGCGTACGACAGGGCCAAGAGACCCAGTACTTC	TRBV11-2	TRBJ2-5	.	TRBD1
CASSLGGAGELFF	TGTGCCAGCAGCTTGGGCGGTGCCGGGGAGCTGTTTTTT	TRBV5-8	TRBJ2-2	.	.
CASSRTAGNTIYF	TGTGCCAGCTCTCGAACAGCTGGAAACACCATATATTTT	TRBV6-5	TRBJ1-3	.	.
CASSAGLGELFF	TGTGCCAGCAGCGCGGGACTCGGGGAGCTGTTTTTT	TRBV9	TRBJ2-2	once	.
CASSLSGGATPDTQYF	TGTGCCAGCAGCTTGAGCGGGGGGGCCACGCCAGATACGCAGTATTTT	TRBV7-2	TRBJ2-3	few	TRBD2
CASSLEGNPTGELFF	TGCGCCAGCAGCTTAGAAGGGAACCCCACCGGGGAGCTGTTTTTT	TRBV5-1	TRBJ2-2	few	.
CASSLVQGFGYTF	TGTGCCAGCAGCTTAGTACAGGGGTTTGGCTACACCTTC	TRBV7-9	TRBJ1-2	.	TRBD1